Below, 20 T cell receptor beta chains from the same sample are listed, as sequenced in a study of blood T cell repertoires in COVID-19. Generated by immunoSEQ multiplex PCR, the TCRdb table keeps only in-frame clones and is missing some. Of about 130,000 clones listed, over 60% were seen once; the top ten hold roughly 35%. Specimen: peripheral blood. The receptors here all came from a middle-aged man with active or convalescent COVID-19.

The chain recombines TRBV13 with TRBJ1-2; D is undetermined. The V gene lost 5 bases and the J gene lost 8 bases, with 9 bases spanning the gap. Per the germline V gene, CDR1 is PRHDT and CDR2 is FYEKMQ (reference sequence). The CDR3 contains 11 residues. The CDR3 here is CASSIGRGYTF. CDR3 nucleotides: TGTGCCAGCAGCATCGGTCGGGGCTACACCTTC.

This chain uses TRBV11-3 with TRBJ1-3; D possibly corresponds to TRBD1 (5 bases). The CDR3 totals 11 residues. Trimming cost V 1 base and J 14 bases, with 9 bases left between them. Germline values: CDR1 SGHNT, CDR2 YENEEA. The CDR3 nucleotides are TGTGCCAGCAGCTTAGGGGGCCTCGTATATTTT. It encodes CASSLGGLVYF.

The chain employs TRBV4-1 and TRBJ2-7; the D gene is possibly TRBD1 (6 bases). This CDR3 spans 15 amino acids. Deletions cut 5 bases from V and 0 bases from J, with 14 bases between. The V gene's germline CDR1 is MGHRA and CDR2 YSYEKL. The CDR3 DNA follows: TGCGCCAGCAGCAGACCACAGGGCCGCTCCTACGAGCAGTACTTC. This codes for CASSRPQGRSYEQYF.

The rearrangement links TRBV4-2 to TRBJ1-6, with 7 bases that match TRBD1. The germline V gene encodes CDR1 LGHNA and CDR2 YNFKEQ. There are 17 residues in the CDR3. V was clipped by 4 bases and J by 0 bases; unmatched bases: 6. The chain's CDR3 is CASSPGTAGSYNSPLHF. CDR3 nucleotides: TGTGCCAGCAGCCCAGGGACAGCAGGCTCCTATAATTCACCCCTCCACTTT.

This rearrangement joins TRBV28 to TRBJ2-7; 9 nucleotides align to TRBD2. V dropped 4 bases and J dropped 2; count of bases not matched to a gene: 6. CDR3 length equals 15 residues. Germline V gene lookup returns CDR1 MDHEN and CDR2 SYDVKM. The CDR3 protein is CASSSPQRGAYEQYF. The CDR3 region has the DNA TGTGCCAGCAGTTCCCCCCAGCGGGGGGCCTACGAGCAGTACTTC.

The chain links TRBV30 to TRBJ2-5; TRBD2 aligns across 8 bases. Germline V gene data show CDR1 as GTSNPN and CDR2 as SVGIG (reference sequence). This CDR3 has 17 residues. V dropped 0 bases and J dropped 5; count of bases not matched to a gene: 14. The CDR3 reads CAWSVRASGGGRETQYF. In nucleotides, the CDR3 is TGTGCCTGGAGTGTACGCGCTTCCGGGGGGGGCCGGGAGACCCAGTACTTC.

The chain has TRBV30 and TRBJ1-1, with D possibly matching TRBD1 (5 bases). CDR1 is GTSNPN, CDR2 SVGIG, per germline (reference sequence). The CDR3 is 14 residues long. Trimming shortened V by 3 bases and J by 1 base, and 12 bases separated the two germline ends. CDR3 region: CAWRWKGPNTEAFF. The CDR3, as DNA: TGTGCCTGGAGGTGGAAGGGGCCGAACACTGAAGCTTTCTTT.

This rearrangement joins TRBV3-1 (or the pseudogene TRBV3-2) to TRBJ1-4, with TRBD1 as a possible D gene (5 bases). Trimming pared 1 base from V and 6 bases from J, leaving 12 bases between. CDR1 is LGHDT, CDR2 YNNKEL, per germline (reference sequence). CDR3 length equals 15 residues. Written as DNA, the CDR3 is TGTGCCAGCAGCCAAGGGTCAGGGATGGATGAAAAACTGTTTTTT. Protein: CASSQGSGMDEKLFF.

The CDR3: CSASNQGPNRGYTF. For the CDR3, the DNA is TGCAGTGCTAGTAACCAGGGCCCAAATAGGGGCTACACCTTC. The chain recombines TRBV20-1 with TRBJ1-2; weak D call: TRBD1 (5 bases). The V end was cut by 3 bases, the J end by 8 bases, with 19 bases between. This CDR3 spans 14 amino acids. Germline lookup yields CDR1 DFQATT and CDR2 SNEGSKA (reference sequence).

The CDR3: CASSIGARGDTGELFF. CDR3 sequence (DNA): TGTGCCAGTAGTATCGGGGCGCGGGGGGACACCGGGGAGCTGTTTTTT. The chain links TRBV19 to TRBJ2-2; 8 bases align to TRBD2. Trimming took 3 bases from V and 3 from J; bases not matched to a gene: 6. The CDR3 runs to 16 residues. Per germline, CDR1 LNHDA and CDR2 SQIVND (reference sequence).

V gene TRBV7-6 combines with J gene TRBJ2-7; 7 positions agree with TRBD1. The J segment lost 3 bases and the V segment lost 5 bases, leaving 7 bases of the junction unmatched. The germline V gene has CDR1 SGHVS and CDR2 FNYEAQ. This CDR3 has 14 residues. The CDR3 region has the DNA TGTGCCAGCAGCCCGGGACAGATATACTACGAGCAGTACTTC. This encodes CASSPGQIYYEQYF. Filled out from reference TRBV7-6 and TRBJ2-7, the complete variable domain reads GAGVSQSPRYKVTKRGQDVALRCDPISGHVSLYWYRQALGQGPEFLTYFNYEAQQDKSGLPNDRFSAERPEGSISTLTIQRTEQRDSAMYRCASSPGQIYYEQYFGPGTRLTVT.

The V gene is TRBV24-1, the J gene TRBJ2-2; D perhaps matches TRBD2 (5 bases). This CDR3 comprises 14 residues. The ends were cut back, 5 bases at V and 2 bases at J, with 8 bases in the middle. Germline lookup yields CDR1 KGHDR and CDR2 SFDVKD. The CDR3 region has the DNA TGTGCCACCAGTGGGACGGGAAACACCGGGGAGCTGTTTTTT. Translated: CATSGTGNTGELFF.

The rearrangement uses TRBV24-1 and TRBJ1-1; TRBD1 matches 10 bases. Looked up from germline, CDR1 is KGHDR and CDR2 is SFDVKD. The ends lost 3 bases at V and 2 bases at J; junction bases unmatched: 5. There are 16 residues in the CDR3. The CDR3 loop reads CATSDGRTGGNTEAFF. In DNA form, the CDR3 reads TGTGCCACCAGTGATGGTCGGACAGGGGGTAACACTGAAGCTTTCTTT.

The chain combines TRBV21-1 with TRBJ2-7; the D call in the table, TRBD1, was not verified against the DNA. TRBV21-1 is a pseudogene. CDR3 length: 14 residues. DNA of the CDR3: TGTGCCAGCAGCAAAGCAAACAGAGCCTACGAGCAGTACTTC. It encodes CASSKANRAYEQYF.

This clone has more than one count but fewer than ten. CDR3 in amino acids: CASSSLRGTDTQYF. CDR3 sequence (DNA): TGCGCCAGCAGCTCGCTTCGGGGAACAGATACGCAGTATTTT. The J gene is TRBJ2-3, the V gene TRBV5-1; a possible D gene is TRBD2 (5 bases). The CDR3 sequence is 14 residues long. V shed 3 bases and J shed 3 bases, with 11 bases lying between them. From germline, CDR1 is SGHRS and CDR2 YFSETQ.

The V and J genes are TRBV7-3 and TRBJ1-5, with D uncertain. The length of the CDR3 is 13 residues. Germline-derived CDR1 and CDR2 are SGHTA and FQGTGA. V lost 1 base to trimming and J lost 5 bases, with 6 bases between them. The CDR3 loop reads CASSLNGDQPQHF. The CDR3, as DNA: TGTGCCAGCAGCTTAAACGGGGATCAGCCCCAGCATTTT.

CDR3 loop: CASRTGIYEQYF. CDR3 bases: TGTGCCAGCCGGACAGGGATCTACGAGCAGTACTTC. The gene calls are TRBV28 and TRBJ2-7; 8 bases align to TRBD1. The J segment lost 3 bases and the V segment lost 8 bases, leaving 3 bases of the junction unmatched. CDR1 and CDR2 from the germline V gene are MDHEN and SYDVKM. The CDR3 totals 12 residues. The whole variable domain, remainder taken from reference TRBV28 and TRBJ2-7, is DVKVTQSSRYLVKRTGEKVFLECVQDMDHENMFWYRQDPGLGLRLIYFSYDVKMKEKGDIPEGYSVSREKKERFSLILESASTNQTSMYLCASRTGIYEQYFGPGTRLTVT.

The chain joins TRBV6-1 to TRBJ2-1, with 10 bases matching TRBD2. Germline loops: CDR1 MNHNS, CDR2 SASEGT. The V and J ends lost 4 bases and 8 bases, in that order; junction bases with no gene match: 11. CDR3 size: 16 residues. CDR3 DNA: TGTGCCAGCAGTGCAGGACTAGCGGATAGTGGCGATGAGCAGTTCTTC. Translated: CASSAGLADSGDEQFF.

In DNA, the CDR3 is TGTGCCAGCAGTCGAGACAGGGGCCCATCGGTAGAGCAGTTCTTC. It encodes CASSRDRGPSVEQFF. The chain carries TRBV6-5 and TRBJ2-1; TRBD1 matches at 8 bases. Germline CDR1 is MNHEY and CDR2 is SVGAGI. V was clipped by 5 bases and J by 10 bases; unmatched bases: 13. CDR3 length equals 15 residues.

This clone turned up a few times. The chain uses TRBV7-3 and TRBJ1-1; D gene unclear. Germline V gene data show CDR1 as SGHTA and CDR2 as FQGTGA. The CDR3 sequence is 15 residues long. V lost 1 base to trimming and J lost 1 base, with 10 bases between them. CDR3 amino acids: CASSLSPTQNTEAFF. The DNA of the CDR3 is TGTGCCAGCAGCTTAAGCCCGACACAGAACACTGAAGCTTTCTTT.